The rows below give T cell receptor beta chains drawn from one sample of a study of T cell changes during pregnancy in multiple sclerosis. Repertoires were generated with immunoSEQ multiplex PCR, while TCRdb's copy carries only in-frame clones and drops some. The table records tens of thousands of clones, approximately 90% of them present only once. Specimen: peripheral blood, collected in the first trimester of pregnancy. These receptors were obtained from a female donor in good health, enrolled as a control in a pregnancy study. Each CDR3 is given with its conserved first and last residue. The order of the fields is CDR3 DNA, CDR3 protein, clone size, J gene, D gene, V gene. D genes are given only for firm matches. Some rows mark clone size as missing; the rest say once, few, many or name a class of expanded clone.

DNA: TGCGCCAGCAGCCAAGATGGGGCGGTGGTTTACGAGCAGTACTTC
CDR3: CASSQDGAVVYEQYF
size: NA
J: TRBJ2-7
D: NA
V: TRBV4-3

DNA: TGTGCCAGCAGTGAAGCTTCGGGGGGCTCTGAGACCCAGTACTTC
CDR3: CASSEASGGSETQYF
size: medium-sized
J: TRBJ2-5
D: NA
V: TRBV6-1

DNA: TGTGCCAGCATCCGGGAGAACACTGAAGCTTTCTTT
CDR3: CASIRENTEAFF
size: NA
J: TRBJ1-1
D: NA
V: TRBV6-4

DNA: TGTGCCAGCAGTTACGGGCGGGGCGGCGGGGAGCTGTTTTTT
CDR3: CASSYGRGGGELFF
size: once
J: TRBJ2-2
D: NA
V: TRBV6-5

DNA: TGCGCCAGCAGCCAAGAAGGTAGCGGGGGCACCGGGGAGCTGTTTTTT
CDR3: CASSQEGSGGTGELFF
size: NA
J: TRBJ2-2
D: TRBD2
V: TRBV4-3

DNA: TGTGCCAGCAGCTTGGCCAGCCAGCCTAGTGGAAACACCATATATTTT
CDR3: CASSLASQPSGNTIYF
size: NA
J: TRBJ1-3
D: NA
V: TRBV5-5

DNA: TGTGCCAGCAGCCCGGGACAGGGGATCAATCAGCCCCAGCATTTT
CDR3: CASSPGQGINQPQHF
size: NA
J: TRBJ1-5
D: TRBD1
V: TRBV7-2

DNA: TGTGCCAGCAGCCCCGGGACTAGCGGCACAGATACGCAGTATTTT
CDR3: CASSPGTSGTDTQYF
size: few
J: TRBJ2-3
D: TRBD2
V: TRBV6-4

DNA: TGTGCCAGCAGCGAAGGCCCGGGGTGGGGAAACACCATATATTTT
CDR3: CASSEGPGWGNTIYF
size: NA
J: TRBJ1-3
D: NA
V: TRBV7-8

DNA: TGCGCCAGCAGCCAAGAAGACAGGGTGTACGAGCAGTACTTC
CDR3: CASSQEDRVYEQYF
size: NA
J: TRBJ2-7
D: TRBD1
V: TRBV4-1

DNA: TGTGCCACCAGCACCGGACAGTACAGAAACACCATATATTTT
CDR3: CATSTGQYRNTIYF
size: NA
J: TRBJ1-3
D: NA
V: TRBV15

DNA: TGTGCCAGCAGTCGTCGACAGGGGGCAGGAACTGAAGCTTTCTTT
CDR3: CASSRRQGAGTEAFF
size: once
J: TRBJ1-1
D: TRBD1
V: TRBV2

DNA: TGCAGCGCCTCGAAGGGCCAGGGGATGAACACCGGGGAGCTGTTTTTT
CDR3: CSASKGQGMNTGELFF
size: NA
J: TRBJ2-2
D: NA
V: TRBV29-1

DNA: TGTGCCAGCAGCCCCGGGGACAGGCCATACTACGAGCAGTACTTC
CDR3: CASSPGDRPYYEQYF
size: NA
J: TRBJ2-7
D: TRBD1
V: TRBV14

DNA: TGTGCCAGCAGCTCCGGGACAGCGCCCTACAATGAGCAGTTCTTC
CDR3: CASSSGTAPYNEQFF
size: NA
J: TRBJ2-1
D: TRBD1
V: TRBV5-4

DNA: TGTGCCAGCACCGAAGGACAGGGGCCTGAAGCTTTCTTT
CDR3: CASTEGQGPEAFF
size: NA
J: TRBJ1-1
D: TRBD1
V: TRBV2

DNA: TGTGCCAGCAGTTCCGGGACTGTGAACACCGGGGAGCTGTTTTTT
CDR3: CASSSGTVNTGELFF
size: NA
J: TRBJ2-2
D: NA
V: TRBV5-4

DNA: TGCGCCAGCAGCCAAGATGCTACTAGCGGGAGTAGGAGCGATACGCAGTATTTT
CDR3: CASSQDATSGSRSDTQYF
size: NA
J: TRBJ2-3
D: TRBD2
V: TRBV4-1

DNA: TGTGCCAGCAGCCCAACGGCGGGATCAGGAGGAGTTCGGTACTTC
CDR3: CASSPTAGSGGVRYF
size: NA
J: TRBJ2-7
D: NA
V: TRBV7-2

DNA: TGTGCCAGCAGCCACGGGACAGCTAATGAAAAACTGTTTTTT
CDR3: CASSHGTANEKLFF
size: NA
J: TRBJ1-4
D: TRBD1
V: TRBV7-9

DNA: TGTGCCAGCGGAGGGCCCTACGAGCAGTACTTC
CDR3: CASGGPYEQYF
size: NA
J: TRBJ2-7
D: NA
V: TRBV28

DNA: TGTGCCAGCAGCGCCGGACAGGGGCTGTTGGAAAAACTGTTTTTT
CDR3: CASSAGQGLLEKLFF
size: NA
J: TRBJ1-4
D: TRBD1
V: TRBV7-9

DNA: TGTGCCAGCAGCTCTAGGGAGGGCTCAGATACGCAGTATTTT
CDR3: CASSSREGSDTQYF
size: NA
J: TRBJ2-3
D: TRBD2
V: TRBV5-8

DNA: TGTGCCAGCAGCTTATTGATTGGGCTAGCTCCGTACCAAGAGACCCAGTACTTC
CDR3: CASSLLIGLAPYQETQYF
size: NA
J: TRBJ2-5
D: NA
V: TRBV7-2

DNA: TGTGCCAGCAGTCCTGAGGGCCGATACTACCCCGAGCAGTACTTC
CDR3: CASSPEGRYYPEQYF
size: NA
J: TRBJ2-7
D: NA
V: TRBV6-6

DNA: TGTGCCAGCAGCGACAGCGGGGCTAACATCGGGGAGCTGTTTTTT
CDR3: CASSDSGANIGELFF
size: NA
J: TRBJ2-2
D: TRBD2
V: TRBV2

DNA: TGCGCCAGCAGCCTCGCGGCGGAGGAGGCCGCCTACGAGCAGTACTTC
CDR3: CASSLAAEEAAYEQYF
size: NA
J: TRBJ2-7
D: NA
V: TRBV4-1